This entry concerns a single T cell receptor (beta chain). Original handling: Amplification with reference gene primers provided the estimates of nucleated cell counts. The data were produced by immunoSEQ multiplex PCR, yet TCRdb's version contains in-frame clones alone and is incomplete. Clone size and the V and J calls come from that table; the DNA yielded D and trimming. Of approximately 270,000 clones in the sample, 89% were seen once. V lost 6 bases to trimming and J lost 0 bases, with 12 bases between them. The germline CDR1 and CDR2 sequences are SGHVS and FQNEAQ. The CDR3 is made up of 15 amino acids. Ages ranged from roughly 18 to 95 years, with residence in fewer than 25 US areas. Assignment of participants to cohorts was predicated upon participant-reported clinical history. Recovered Cohort 3 donors showed two negative PCRs, clearance, or symptom resolution. The data derive from a study of blood T cell repertoires in COVID-19.

The sequence derives from a woman aged 55-75 years who had recovered from COVID-19. The sample taken for sequencing was PBMCs or T cells enriched from blood (not recorded which). The rearrangement joins TRBV7-8 to TRBJ2-1; TRBD1 might be the D (6 bases). CDR3 sequence: CASRVTGNSYNEQFF. CDR3 in DNA: TGTGCCAGCAGAGTTACAGGGAACTCCTACAATGAGCAGTTCTTC.